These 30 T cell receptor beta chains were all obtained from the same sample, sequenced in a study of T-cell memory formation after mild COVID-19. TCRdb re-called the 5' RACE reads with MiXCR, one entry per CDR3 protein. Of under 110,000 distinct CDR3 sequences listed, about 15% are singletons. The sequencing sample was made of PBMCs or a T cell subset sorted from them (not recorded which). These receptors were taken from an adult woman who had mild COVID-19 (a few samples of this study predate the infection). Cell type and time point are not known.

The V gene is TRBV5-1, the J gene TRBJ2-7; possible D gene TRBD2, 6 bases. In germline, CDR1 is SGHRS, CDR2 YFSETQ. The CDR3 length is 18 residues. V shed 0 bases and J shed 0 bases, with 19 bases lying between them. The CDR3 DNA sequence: TGCGCCAGCAGCTTGGTGGGTGCGGGGACCCATAGCTCCTACGAGCAGTACTTC. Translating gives CASSLVGAGTHSSYEQYF.

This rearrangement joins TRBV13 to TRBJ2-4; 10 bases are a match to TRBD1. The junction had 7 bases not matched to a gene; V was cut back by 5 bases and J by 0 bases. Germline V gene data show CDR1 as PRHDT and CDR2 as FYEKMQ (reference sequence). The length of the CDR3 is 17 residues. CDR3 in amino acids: CASSPGQGVLAKNIQYF. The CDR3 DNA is TGTGCCAGCAGCCCAGGACAGGGGGTCCTAGCCAAAAACATTCAGTACTTC.

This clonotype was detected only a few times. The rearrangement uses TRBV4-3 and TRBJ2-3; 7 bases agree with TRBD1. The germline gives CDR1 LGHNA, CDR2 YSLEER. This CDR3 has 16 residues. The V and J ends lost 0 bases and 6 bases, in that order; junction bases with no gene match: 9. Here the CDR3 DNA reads TGCGCCAGCAGCCAAGATCCGACAGGGCCATCGGATACGCAGTATTTT. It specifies CASSQDPTGPSDTQYF.

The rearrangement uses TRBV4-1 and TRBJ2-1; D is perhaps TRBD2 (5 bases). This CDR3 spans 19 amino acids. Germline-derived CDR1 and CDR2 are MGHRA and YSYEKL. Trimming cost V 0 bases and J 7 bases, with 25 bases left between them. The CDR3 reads CASSQDSTDLGDLLNEQFF. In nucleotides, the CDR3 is TGCGCCAGCAGCCAAGATAGCACCGATTTGGGAGATCTCTTGAATGAGCAGTTCTTC.

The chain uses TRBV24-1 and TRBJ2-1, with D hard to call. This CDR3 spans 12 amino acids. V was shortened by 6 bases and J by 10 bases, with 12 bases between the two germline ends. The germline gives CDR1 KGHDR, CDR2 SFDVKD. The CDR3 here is CATSSRSDEQFF. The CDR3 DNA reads TGTGCCACCAGTTCTCGTTCCGACGAGCAGTTCTTC.

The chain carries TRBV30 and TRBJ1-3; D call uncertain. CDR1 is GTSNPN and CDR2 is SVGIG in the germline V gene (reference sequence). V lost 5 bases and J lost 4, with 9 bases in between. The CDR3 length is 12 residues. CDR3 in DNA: TGTGCCTGGGGGGAGGGCGGAAACACCATATATTTT. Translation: CAWGEGGNTIYF. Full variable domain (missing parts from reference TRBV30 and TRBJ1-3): SQTIHQWPATLVQPVGSPLSLECTVEGTSNPNLYWYRQAAGRGLQLLFYSVGIGQISSEVPQNLSASRPQDRQFILSSKKLLLSDSGFYLCAWGEGGNTIYFGEGSWLTVV.

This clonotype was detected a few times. The CDR3 region is CASRNGQTGQETQYF. CDR3 DNA: TGTGCCAGCAGGAACGGCCAGACGGGTCAAGAGACCCAGTACTTC. The chain is built from TRBV6-5 and TRBJ2-5; D is ambiguous. Trimming left V 6 bases short and J 2 bases short, with 16 bases between. The CDR3 extends over 15 amino acids. Germline loops: CDR1 MNHEY, CDR2 SVGAGI.

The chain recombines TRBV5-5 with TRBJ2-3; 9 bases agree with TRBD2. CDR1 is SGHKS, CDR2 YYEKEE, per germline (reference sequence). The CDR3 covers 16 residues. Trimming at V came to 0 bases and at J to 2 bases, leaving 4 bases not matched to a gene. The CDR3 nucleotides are TGTGCCAGCAGCTTGGTGGCTAGCGGGATCACAGATACGCAGTATTTT. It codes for CASSLVASGITDTQYF. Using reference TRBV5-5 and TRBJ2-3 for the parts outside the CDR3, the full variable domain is DAGVTQSPTHLIKTRGQQVTLRCSPISGHKSVSWYQQVLGQGPQFIFQYYEKEERGRGNFPDRFSARQFPNYSSELNVNALLLGDSALYLCASSLVASGITDTQYFGPGTRLTVL.

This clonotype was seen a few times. CDR3 in amino acids: CSVMTGGGGYTF. The CDR3 DNA reads TGCAGCGTTATGACAGGTGGCGGCGGCTACACCTTC. The chain uses TRBV29-1 and TRBJ1-2; TRBD1 is a possible D gene (6 bases). Germline CDR1 and CDR2: SQVTM and ANQGSEA. Trimming shortened V by 5 bases and J by 8 bases, and 15 bases separated the two germline ends. The CDR3 is made up of 12 amino acids.

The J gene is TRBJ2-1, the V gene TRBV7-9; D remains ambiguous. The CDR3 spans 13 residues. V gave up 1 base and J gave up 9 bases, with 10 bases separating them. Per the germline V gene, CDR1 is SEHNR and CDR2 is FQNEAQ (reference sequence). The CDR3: CASSLEGWGEQFF. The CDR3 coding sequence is TGTGCCAGCAGCTTAGAGGGTTGGGGTGAGCAGTTCTTC.

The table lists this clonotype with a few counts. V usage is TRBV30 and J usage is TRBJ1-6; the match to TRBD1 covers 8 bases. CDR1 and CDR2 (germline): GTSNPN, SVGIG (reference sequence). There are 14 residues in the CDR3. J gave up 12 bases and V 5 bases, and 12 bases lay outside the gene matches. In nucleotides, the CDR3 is TGTGCCTGGGCTCAGGGGGCGGGTAGGAGACCCCTCCACTTT. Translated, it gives CAWAQGAGRRPLHF.

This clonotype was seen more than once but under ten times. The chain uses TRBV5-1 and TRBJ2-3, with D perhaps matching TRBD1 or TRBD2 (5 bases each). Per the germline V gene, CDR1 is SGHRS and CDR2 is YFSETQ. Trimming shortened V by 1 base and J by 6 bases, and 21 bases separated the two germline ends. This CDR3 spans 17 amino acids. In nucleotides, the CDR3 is TGCGCCAGCAGCTTGAACCCAGGGACGCTTTTAGCGGATACGCAGTATTTT. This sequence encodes CASSLNPGTLLADTQYF.

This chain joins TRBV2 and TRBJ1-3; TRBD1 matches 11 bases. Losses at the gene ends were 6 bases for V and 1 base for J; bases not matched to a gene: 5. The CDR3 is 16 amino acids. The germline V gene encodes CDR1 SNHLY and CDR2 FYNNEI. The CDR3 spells CASRDRGLFSGNTIYF. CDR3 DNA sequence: TGTGCCAGCAGGGACAGGGGGCTCTTTTCTGGAAACACCATATATTTT. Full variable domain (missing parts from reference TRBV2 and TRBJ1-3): EPEVTQTPSHQVTQMGQEVILRCVPISNHLYFYWYRQILGQKVEFLVSFYNNEISEKSEIFDDQFSVERPDGSNFTLKIRSTKLEDSAMYFCASRDRGLFSGNTIYFGEGSWLTVV.

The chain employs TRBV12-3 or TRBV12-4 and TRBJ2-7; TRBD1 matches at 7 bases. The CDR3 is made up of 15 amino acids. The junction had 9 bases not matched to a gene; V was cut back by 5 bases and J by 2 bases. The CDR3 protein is CASSHGDSRAYEQYF. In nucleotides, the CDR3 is TGTGCCAGCAGTCATGGGGACAGCCGGGCCTACGAGCAGTACTTC.

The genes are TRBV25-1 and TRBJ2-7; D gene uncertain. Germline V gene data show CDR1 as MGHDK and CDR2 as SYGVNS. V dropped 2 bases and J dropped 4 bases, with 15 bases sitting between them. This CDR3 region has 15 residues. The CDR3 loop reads CASSEEVGLPYEQYF. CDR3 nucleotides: TGTGCCAGCAGTGAAGAGGTGGGGTTGCCATACGAGCAGTACTTC.

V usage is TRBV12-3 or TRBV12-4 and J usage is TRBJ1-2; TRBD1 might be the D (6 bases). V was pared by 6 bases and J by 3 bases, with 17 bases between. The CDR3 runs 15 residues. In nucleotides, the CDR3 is TGTGCCAGCAGCCTACAGGGCCCGGTAGACTATGGCTACACCTTC. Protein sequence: CASSLQGPVDYGYTF.

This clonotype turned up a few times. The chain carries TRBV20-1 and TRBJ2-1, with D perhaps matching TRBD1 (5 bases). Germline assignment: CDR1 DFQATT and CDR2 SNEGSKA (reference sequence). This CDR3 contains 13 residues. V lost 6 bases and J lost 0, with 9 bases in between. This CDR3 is CSAGDSSYNEQFF. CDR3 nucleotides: TGCAGTGCGGGCGACAGCTCCTACAATGAGCAGTTCTTC.

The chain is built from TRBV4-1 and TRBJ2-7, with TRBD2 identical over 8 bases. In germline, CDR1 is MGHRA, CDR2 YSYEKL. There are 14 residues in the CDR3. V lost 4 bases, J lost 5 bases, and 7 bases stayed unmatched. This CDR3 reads CASSLSGSSDEQYF. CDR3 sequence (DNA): TGCGCCAGCAGCCTAAGCGGGAGCTCGGACGAGCAGTACTTC.

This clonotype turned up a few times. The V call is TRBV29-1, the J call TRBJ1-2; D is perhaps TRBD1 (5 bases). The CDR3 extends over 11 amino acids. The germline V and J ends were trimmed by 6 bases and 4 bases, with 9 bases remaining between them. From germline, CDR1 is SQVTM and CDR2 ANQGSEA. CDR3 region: CSVAGSYGYTF. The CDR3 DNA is TGCAGCGTCGCAGGGAGCTATGGCTACACCTTC.

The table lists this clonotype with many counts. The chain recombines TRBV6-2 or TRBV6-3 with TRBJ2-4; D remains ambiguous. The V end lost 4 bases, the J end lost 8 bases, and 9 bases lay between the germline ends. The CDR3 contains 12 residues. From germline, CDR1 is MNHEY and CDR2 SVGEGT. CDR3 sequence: CASSFGWDIQYF. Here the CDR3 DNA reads TGTGCCAGCAGTTTCGGATGGGACATTCAGTACTTC.

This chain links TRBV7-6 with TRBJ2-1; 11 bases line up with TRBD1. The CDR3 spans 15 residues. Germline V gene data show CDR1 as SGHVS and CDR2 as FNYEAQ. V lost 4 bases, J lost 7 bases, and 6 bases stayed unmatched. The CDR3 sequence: CASSSPGTGGNEQFF. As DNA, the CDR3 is TGTGCCAGCAGCTCCCCTGGGACAGGGGGGAATGAGCAGTTCTTC.

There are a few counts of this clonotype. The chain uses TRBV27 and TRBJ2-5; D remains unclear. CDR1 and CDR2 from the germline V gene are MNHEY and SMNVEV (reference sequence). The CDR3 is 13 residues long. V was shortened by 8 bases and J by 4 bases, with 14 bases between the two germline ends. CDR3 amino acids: CASASLDGETQYF. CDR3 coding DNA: TGTGCCAGCGCCAGCTTGGATGGAGAGACCCAGTACTTC.

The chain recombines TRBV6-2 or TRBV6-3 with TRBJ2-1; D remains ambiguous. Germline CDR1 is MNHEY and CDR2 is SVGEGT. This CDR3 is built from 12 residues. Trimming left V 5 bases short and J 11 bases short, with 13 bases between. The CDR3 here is CASSPVPSKQFF. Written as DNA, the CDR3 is TGTGCCAGCAGTCCAGTTCCGTCGAAGCAGTTCTTC.

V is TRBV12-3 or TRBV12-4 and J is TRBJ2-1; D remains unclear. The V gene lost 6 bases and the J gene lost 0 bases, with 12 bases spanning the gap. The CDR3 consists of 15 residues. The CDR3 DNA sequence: TGTGCCAGCAGCATGGACCGAAGCTCCTACAATGAGCAGTTCTTC. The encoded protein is CASSMDRSSYNEQFF.

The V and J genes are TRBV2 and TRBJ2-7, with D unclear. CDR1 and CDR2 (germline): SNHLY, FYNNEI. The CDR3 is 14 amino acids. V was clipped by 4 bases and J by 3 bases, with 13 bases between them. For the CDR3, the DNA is TGTGCCAGCAGTGCTGGCTCTTCGGGCTACGAGCAGTACTTC. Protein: CASSAGSSGYEQYF.

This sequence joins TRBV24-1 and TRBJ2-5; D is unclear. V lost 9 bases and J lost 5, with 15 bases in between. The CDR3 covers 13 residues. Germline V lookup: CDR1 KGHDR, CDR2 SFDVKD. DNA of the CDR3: TGTGCCACCCAAGCCCACATGGAGGAGACCCAGTACTTC. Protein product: CATQAHMEETQYF.

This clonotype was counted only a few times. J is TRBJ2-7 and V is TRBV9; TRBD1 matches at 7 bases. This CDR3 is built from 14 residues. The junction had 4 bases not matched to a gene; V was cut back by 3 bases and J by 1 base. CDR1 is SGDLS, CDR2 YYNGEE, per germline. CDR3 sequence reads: CASSETGASYEQYF. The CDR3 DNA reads TGTGCCAGCAGCGAAACAGGGGCGTCCTACGAGCAGTACTTC.

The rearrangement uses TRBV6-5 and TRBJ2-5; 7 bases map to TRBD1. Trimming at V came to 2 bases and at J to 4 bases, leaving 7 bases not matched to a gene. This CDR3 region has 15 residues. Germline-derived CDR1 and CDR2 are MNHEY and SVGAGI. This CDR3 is CASSYGTGASETQYF. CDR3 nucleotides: TGTGCCAGCAGTTACGGCACAGGGGCATCAGAGACCCAGTACTTC.

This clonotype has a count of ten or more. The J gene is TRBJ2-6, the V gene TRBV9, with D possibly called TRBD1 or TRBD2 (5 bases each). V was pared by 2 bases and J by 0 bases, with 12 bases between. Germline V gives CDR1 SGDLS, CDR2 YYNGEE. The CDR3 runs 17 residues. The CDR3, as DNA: TGTGCCAGCAGCGTGAGGGGAACGGTCTCTGGGGCCAACGTCCTGACTTTC. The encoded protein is CASSVRGTVSGANVLTF. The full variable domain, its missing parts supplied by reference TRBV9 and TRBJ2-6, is DSGVTQTPKHLITATGQRVTLRCSPRSGDLSVYWYQQSLDQGLQFLIQYYNGEERAKGNILERFSAQQFPDLHSELNLSSLELGDSALYFCASSVRGTVSGANVLTFGAGSRLTVL.

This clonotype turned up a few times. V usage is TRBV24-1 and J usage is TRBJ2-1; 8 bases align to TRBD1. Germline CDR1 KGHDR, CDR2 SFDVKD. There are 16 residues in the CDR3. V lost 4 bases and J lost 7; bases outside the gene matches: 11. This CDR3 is CATSETTGVIENEQFF. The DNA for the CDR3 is TGTGCCACCAGTGAGACGACAGGGGTTATCGAGAATGAGCAGTTCTTC.